Each of the 5 T cell receptor beta chains below was sequenced from the same sample in a study of T cells in placental villitis. Study-wide points: Villitis of unknown etiology placentae had higher clonality than controls, median 0.057 versus 0.006.

No cognate antigen is known for these TCRs. The libraries were made with immunoSEQ v4. Sequenced by immunoSEQ multiplex PCR; TCRdb stores in-frame clones only, minus some. The sample yields just under 1,500 clones, around 88% seen once. The sample taken for sequencing was placental tissue containing maternal and fetal cells. The source of these receptors is a human patient with villitis of unknown etiology; the placental T cells may come from both mother and fetus.

J is TRBJ2-7 and V is TRBV13, with 7 bases fitting TRBD1. The CDR3 consists of 14 residues. With 4 bases clipped from V and 4 bases from J, the junction kept 7 bases outside the gene matches. Germline V gene data show CDR1 as PRHDT and CDR2 as FYEKMQ (reference sequence). Here the CDR3 DNA reads TGTGCCAGCAGCTCCCAGGGGGACCCTTACGAGCAGTACTTC. It translates to CASSSQGDPYEQYF.

The chain couples TRBV30 to TRBJ1-1; D is perhaps TRBD1 (5 bases). The CDR3 length is 15 residues. Trimming shortened V by 3 bases and J by 5 bases, and 19 bases separated the two germline ends. Germline V gene sequence: CDR1 GTSNPN, CDR2 SVGIG (reference sequence). Here the CDR3 reads CAWRPRRGAETEAFF. Written as DNA, the CDR3 is TGTGCCTGGAGACCCCGACGAGGGGCGGAGACTGAAGCTTTCTTT.

This clone appeared a few times. This rearrangement joins TRBV30 to TRBJ1-1, with a possible D match to TRBD1 (5 bases). The CDR3 has 15 amino acids. Germline values: CDR1 GTSNPN, CDR2 SVGIG (reference sequence). V was cut by 0 bases and J by 3 bases, with 14 bases left in between. For the CDR3, the DNA is TGTGCCTGGAGTGTCTACGACAGACTGTACACTGAAGCTTTCTTT. Protein product: CAWSVYDRLYTEAFF.

The chain couples TRBV2 to TRBJ2-7, with 7 nucleotides matching TRBD1. This CDR3 has 16 amino acids. Germline trimming cut 4 bases from V and 2 bases from J; bases unmatched to any gene: 11. The V gene's germline CDR1 is SNHLY and CDR2 FYNNEI. Here the CDR3 reads CASSGIGTETAYEQYF. Written as DNA, the CDR3 is TGTGCCAGCAGTGGGATCGGGACAGAGACAGCCTACGAGCAGTACTTC. The variable domain in full, with the rest retrieved from reference TRBV2 and TRBJ2-7, is EPEVTQTPSHQVTQMGQEVILRCVPISNHLYFYWYRQILGQKVEFLVSFYNNEISEKSEIFDDQFSVERPDGSNFTLKIRSTKLEDSAMYFCASSGIGTETAYEQYFGPGTRLTVT.

The genes are TRBV3-1 (or the pseudogene TRBV3-2) and TRBJ2-5; D not certain. The V end lost 3 bases, the J end lost 3 bases, and 2 bases lay between the germline ends. This CDR3 region has 11 residues. Looked up from germline, CDR1 is LGHDT and CDR2 is YNNKEL (reference sequence). The CDR3 sequence: CASSQKETQYF. DNA of the CDR3: TGTGCCAGCAGCCAGAAAGAGACCCAGTACTTC.